This T cell receptor (beta chain) was captured by sequencing in a study of blood T cell repertoires in COVID-19 (dated by TCRdb to about 2020). The study in broad terms: Samples covering the acute and convalescent phases of COVID-19 were provided by collaborators in the United States, Italy and Spain. The material from the prospective study consisted of cDNA or gDNA derived from T cells, B-cell-depleted T cells, or PBMCs. The dataset comprised deeply sampled blood TCRbeta repertoires from subjects exposed to, actively infected with, or recovered from COVID-19. The repertoires were made available in a free public database intended to serve as a resource for research on the immune response to SARS-CoV-2. The samples were drawn from the first 160 participants of the ongoing ImmuneRACE study and from under 1,500 subjects provided by 6 global collaborators. A de-identified subject ID, COVID-19 status, age in years and sex were almost always included in the sample metadata. Where available, HLA class I and class II types were obtained from metadata supplied by the sample provider rather than from assay-based typing. Paper-wide results and their limitations: Clinical and demographic metadata were provided uncurated, with the amount varying by source and participant.

On this clone: Its antigen has not been determined. Base qualities were left out, and no much larger clone turns up one base away.

In Seattle, one collaborating source enrolled patients while the infection was active and tracked those patients longitudinally over the course of disease. Collaborating institutions collected whole blood in K2EDTA tubes following their own protocols. For TCRbeta analysis, collaborators shipped samples as frozen whole blood, isolated PBMCs, or DNA extracted from either of those sample types. Sequences MNHEY (CDR1) and SMNVEV (CDR2) are obtained from the germline V gene (reference sequence). Trimming costs V 2 bases and J 2 bases, and their ends lie 13 bases apart. The CDR3 runs 15 amino acids, cysteine and phenylalanine included. The read is trimmed to its CDR3 DNA, 45 bases read in frame from base 1. The immunoSEQ Assay, a bias-controlled multiplex PCR, was used to amplify TCRbeta CDR3 regions from genomic DNA. The paper's data handling went like this. Within the assay, amplification of reference gene primers was used to estimate how many nucleated cells each sample contained. To quantify the absolute abundance of each unique TCRbeta CDR3 rearrangement, sequence reads were collapsed and filtered. For each sample, productive Simpson clonality was calculated by taking the square root of Simpson's diversity index across productive rearrangements. Entries here come from immuneACCESS through TCRdb and include only in-frame sequences with V and J called. Some clones fail to appear in such tables; in the studies checked, an unresolved V gene covers under half of the shortfall, and the cause of the remainder is unknown. That table furnishes V, J and clone size, whereas the DNA furnished D and trimming. The sample table contains a few hundred thousand clones; only one count was recorded for over 80% of them. Of the sample, over 5% falls within the top ten clones.

The sequence was collected from a woman between 50 and 59 years old with COVID-19, enrolled during active disease. In this chain, TRBV27 is recombined with TRBJ2-7; a weak D assignment points to TRBD2 (6 bases agree). What was sequenced was peripheral blood. This receptor has the CDR3 CASSLTGTVTYEQYF. The DNA is TGTGCCAGCAGTTTAACCGGGACTGTAACCTACGAGCAGTACTTC.